The clone carrying this T cell receptor beta chain has a handful of counts. Its target is unknown. The sample belongs to a study of T cell responses to AZD1222 COVID-19 vaccine. Study conclusions and caveats: Repertoires were sampled only after the peak T cell response. There were vaccine-associated CD4 TCRs across spike, dominant at 160-218 and 743-854. White British people made up most donors, females outnumbered males, and clonal diversity was possibly underestimated. Only a handful of AZD1222 recipients were seropositive at baseline.

TCRdb keeps only in-frame clones here, not all; method: immunoSEQ multiplex PCR. This repertoire shows approximately 150,000 clones, 88% found once; its top ten account for about 5%. This CDR3 has 14 amino acids. V dropped 8 bases and J dropped 1 base, with 14 bases sitting between them. From germline, CDR1 is LGHNA and CDR2 YSLEER. This specimen consisted of peripheral blood, obtained 28 days after the second dose of the MenACWY control vaccine. The sequence derives from an adult who received the MenACWY meningococcal vaccine as a control. The rearrangement uses TRBV4-3 and TRBJ1-1, with D uncertain. Written as DNA, the CDR3 is TGCGCCAGCGGAGCCCTTGGGGAGAACACTGAAGCTTTCTTT. It codes for CASGALGENTEAFF.